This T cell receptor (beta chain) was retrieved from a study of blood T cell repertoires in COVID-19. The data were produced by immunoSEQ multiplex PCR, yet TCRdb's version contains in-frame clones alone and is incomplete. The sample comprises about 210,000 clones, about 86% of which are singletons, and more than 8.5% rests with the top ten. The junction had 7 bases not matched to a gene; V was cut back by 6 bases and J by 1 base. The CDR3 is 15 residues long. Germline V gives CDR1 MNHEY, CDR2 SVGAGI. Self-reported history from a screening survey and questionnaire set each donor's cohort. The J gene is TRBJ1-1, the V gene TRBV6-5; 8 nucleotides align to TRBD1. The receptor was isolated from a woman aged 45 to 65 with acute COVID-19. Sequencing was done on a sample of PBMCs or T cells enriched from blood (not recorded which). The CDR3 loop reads CASRGQALGNTEAFF. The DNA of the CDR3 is TGTGCCAGCAGGGGACAGGCGCTCGGGAACACTGAAGCTTTCTTT.